This T cell receptor (beta chain) was recovered during a study of cytomegalovirus exposure and HLA in healthy donors. Study-level information: From 170 million or so T cells, an earlier analysis saw under 140 million unique TCR beta sequences.

PCR used 60 Vbeta primers and 13 Jbeta primers. TCRdb keeps only in-frame clones here, not all; method: immunoSEQ multiplex PCR. The sample has about 180,000 clones; around 79% are singletons. Study-wide points: A later analysis associated around 17,000 TCR beta sequences with HLA alleles at a 0.05 false discovery rate. Presence/absence analyses assumed roughly uniform sequencing depth across donors, which may not hold.

About this clone: Its antigen remains unidentified.

The CDR3 sequence is 18 residues long. Germline V CDR1 and CDR2: KGHSH, LQKENI. With 6 bases removed from V and 0 bases from J, the gap between germline ends came to 22 bases. This sequence was found in a female donor in good health and CMV-seronegative. This sequence joins TRBV18 and TRBJ2-3; weak D call: TRBD2 (6 bases). Sequencing input: PBMCs. The CDR3 here is CASSLQRGSGGSTDTQYF. The CDR3 DNA reads TGTGCCAGCTCCCTTCAACGAGGGAGCGGAGGGAGCACAGATACGCAGTATTTT.